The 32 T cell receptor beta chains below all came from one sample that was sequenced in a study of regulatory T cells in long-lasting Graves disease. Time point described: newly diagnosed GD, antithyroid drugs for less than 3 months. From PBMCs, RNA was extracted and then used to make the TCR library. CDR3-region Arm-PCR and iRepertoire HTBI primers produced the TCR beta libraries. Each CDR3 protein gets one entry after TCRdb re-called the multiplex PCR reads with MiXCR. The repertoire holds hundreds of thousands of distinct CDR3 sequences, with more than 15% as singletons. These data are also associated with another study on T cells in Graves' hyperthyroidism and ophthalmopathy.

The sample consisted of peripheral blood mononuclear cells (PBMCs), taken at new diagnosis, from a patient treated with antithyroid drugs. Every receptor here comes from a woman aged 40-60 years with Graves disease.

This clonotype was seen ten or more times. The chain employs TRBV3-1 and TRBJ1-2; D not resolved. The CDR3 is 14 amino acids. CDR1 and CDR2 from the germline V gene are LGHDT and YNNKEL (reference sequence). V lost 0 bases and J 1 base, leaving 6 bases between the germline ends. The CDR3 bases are TGTGCCAGCAGCCAAGATATGAGTAACTATGGCTACACCTTC. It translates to CASSQDMSNYGYTF.

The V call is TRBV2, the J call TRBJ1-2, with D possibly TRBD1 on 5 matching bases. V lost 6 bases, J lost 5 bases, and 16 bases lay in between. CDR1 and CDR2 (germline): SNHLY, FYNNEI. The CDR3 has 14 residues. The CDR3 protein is CASRGERLVYGYTF. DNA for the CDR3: TGTGCCAGCAGGGGGGAGAGATTGGTTTATGGCTACACCTTC.

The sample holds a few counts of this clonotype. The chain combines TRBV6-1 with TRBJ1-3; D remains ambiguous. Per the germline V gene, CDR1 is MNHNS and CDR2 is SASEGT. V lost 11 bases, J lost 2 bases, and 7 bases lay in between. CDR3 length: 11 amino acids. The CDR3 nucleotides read TGTGCCTCCCTCGCTGGAAACACCATATATTTT. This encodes CASLAGNTIYF.

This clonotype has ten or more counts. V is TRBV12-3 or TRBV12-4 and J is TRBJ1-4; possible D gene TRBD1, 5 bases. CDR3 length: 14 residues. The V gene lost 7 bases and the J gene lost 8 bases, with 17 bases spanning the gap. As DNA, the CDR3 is TGTGCCAGCACCCCAGGGCGGAGCCCAGAAAAACTGTTTTTT. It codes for CASTPGRSPEKLFF.

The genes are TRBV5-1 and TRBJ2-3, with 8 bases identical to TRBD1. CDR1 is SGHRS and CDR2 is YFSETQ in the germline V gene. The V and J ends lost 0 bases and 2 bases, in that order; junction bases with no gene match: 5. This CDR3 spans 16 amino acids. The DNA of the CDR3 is TGCGCCAGCAGCTTGGATCTCAGGGGGCTCACAGATACGCAGTATTTT. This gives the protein CASSLDLRGLTDTQYF.

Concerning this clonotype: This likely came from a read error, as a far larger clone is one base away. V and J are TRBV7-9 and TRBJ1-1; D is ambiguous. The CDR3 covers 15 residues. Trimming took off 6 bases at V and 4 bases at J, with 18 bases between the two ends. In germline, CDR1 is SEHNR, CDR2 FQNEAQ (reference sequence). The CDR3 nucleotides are TGTGCCAGCAGTTTCTATCTCGCCCCCTTCACTGAAGCTTTCTTT. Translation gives CASSFYLAPFTEAFF.

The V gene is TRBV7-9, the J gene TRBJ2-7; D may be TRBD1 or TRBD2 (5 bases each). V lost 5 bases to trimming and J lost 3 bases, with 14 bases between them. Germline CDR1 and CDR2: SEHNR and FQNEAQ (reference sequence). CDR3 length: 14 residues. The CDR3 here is CASSGAGADYEQYF. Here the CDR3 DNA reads TGTGCCAGCAGCGGGGCCGGGGCCGACTACGAGCAGTACTTC.

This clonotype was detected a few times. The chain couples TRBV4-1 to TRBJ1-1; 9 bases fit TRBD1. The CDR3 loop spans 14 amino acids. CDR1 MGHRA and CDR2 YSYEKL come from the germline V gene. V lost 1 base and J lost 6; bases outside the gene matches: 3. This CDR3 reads CASSQGDRASEAFF. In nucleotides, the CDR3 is TGCGCCAGCAGCCAAGGGGACAGGGCATCTGAAGCTTTCTTT.

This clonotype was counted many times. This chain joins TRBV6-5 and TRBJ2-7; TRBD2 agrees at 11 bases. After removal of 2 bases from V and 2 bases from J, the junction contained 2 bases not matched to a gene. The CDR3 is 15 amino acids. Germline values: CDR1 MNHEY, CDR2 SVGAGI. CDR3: CASSYETSGAYEQYF. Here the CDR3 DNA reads TGTGCCAGCAGTTACGAGACTAGCGGGGCCTACGAGCAGTACTTC.

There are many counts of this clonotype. CDR3 sequence (DNA): TGTGCCAGCAGCGTCGGAGGGGGTGGTAATTCACCCCTCCACTTT. This gives the protein CASSVGGGGNSPLHF. This sequence joins TRBV9 and TRBJ1-6; D may be TRBD1 (6 bases). Germline lookup yields CDR1 SGDLS and CDR2 YYNGEE. V gave up 2 bases and J gave up 6 bases, with 12 bases separating them. The length of the CDR3 is 15 residues.

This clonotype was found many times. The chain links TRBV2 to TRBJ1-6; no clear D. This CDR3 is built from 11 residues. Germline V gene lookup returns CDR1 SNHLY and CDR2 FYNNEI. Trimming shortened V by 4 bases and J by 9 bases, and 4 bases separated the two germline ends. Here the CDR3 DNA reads TGTGCCAGCAGTGTTAGTTCACCCCTCCACTTT. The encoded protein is CASSVSSPLHF.

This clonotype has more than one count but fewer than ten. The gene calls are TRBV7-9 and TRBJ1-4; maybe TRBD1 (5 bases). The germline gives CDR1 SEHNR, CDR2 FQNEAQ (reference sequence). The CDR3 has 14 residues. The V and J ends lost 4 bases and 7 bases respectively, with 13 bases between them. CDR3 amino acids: CASSSRDVREKLFF. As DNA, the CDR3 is TGTGCCAGCAGCTCCCGGGACGTCCGTGAAAAACTGTTTTTT.

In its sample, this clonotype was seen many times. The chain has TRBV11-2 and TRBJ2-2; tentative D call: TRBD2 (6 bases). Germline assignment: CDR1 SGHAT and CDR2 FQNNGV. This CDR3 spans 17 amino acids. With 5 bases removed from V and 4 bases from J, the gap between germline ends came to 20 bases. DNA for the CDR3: TGTGCCAGCAGCACTCTCGCGGGGCAAATCTTCACCGGGGAGCTGTTTTTT. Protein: CASSTLAGQIFTGELFF.

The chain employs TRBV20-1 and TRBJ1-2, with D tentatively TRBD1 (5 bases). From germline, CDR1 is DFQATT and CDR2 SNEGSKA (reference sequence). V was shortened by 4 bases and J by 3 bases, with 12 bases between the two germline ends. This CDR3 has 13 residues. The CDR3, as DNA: TGCAGTGCTACCAGGGACGCATACTATGGCTACACCTTC. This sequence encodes CSATRDAYYGYTF.

The CDR3 sequence is CASSITANSPLHF. Here the CDR3 DNA reads TGTGCCAGTAGTATTACAGCGAATTCACCCCTCCACTTT. The chain carries TRBV19 and TRBJ1-6, with unresolved D. Germline CDR1 is LNHDA and CDR2 is SQIVND (reference sequence). The CDR3 sequence is 13 residues long. V lost 3 bases, J lost 7 bases, and 7 bases lay in between.

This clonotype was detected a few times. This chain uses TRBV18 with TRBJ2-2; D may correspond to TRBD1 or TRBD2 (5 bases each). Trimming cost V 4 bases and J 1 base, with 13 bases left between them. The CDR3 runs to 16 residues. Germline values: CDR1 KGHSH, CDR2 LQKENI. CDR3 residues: CASSHSGRQNTGELFF. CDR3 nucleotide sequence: TGTGCCAGCTCACACTCGGGACGGCAGAACACCGGGGAGCTGTTTTTT.

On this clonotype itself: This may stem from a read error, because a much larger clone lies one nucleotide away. The CDR3 sequence: CAGSGHGSREKLFF. The CDR3 DNA follows: TGTGCCGGCAGCGGCCATGGGTCGAGGGAAAAACTGTTTTTT. The V and J genes are TRBV7-8 and TRBJ1-4; D is undetermined. Germline values: CDR1 SGHVS, CDR2 FQNEAQ. The CDR3 is 14 residues long.

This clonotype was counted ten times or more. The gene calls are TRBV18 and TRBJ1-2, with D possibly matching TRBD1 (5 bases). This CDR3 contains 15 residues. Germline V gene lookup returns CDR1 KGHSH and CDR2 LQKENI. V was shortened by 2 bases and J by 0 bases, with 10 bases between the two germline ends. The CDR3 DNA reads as TGTGCCAGCTCACCAGGGGCCAACCCTAACTATGGCTACACCTTC. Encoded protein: CASSPGANPNYGYTF.

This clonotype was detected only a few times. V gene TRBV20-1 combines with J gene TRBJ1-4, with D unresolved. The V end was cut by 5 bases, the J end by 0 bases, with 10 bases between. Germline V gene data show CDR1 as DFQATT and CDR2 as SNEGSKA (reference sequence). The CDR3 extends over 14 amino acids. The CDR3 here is CSAGRGATNEKLFF. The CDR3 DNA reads TGCAGTGCTGGGCGGGGTGCAACTAATGAAAAACTGTTTTTT.

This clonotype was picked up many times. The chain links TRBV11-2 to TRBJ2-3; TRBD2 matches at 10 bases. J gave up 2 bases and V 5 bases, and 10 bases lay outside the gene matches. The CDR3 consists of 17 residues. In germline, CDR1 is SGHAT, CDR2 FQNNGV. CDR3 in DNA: TGTGCCAGCAGCCAGGCTAGCGGGGGCCACCACACAGATACGCAGTATTTT. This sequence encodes CASSQASGGHHTDTQYF.

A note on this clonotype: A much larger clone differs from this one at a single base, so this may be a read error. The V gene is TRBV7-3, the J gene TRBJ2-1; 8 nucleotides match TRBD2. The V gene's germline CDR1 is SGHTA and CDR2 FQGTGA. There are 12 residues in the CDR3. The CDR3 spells CVSSSGVGEQFF. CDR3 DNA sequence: TGTGTCAGTAGTAGCGGGGTAGGTGAGCAGTTCTTC.

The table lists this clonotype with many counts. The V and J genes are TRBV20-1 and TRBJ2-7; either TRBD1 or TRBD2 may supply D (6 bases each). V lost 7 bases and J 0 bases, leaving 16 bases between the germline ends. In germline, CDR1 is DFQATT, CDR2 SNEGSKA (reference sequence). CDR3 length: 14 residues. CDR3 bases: TGCAGTGTAAGAAGGGGGGCCTCCTCCTACGAGCAGTACTTC. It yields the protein CSVRRGASSYEQYF.

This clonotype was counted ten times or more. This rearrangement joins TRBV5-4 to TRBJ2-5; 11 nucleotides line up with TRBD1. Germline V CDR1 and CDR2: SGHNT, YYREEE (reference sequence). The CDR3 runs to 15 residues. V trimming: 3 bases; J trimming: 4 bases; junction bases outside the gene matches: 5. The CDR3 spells CASSSGQGVGETQYF. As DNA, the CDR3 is TGTGCCAGCAGCTCGGGACAGGGGGTAGGAGAGACCCAGTACTTC.

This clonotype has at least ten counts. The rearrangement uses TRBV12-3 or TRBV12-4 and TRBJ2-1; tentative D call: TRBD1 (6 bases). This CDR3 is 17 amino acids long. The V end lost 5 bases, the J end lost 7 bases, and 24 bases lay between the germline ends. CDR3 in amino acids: CASSASPLRGTTNEQFF. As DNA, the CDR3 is TGTGCCAGCAGTGCATCCCCTCTGAGGGGGACGACTAATGAGCAGTTCTTC.

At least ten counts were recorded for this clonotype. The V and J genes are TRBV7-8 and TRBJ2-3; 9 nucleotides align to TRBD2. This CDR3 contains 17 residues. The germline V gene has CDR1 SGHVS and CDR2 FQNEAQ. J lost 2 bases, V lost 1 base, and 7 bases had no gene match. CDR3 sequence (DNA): TGTGCCAGCAGCTTAGAGTCTAGCGGGACCTACACAGATACGCAGTATTTT. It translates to CASSLESSGTYTDTQYF. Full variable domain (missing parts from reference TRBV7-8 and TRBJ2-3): GAGVSQSPRYKVAKRGQDVALRCDPISGHVSLFWYQQALGQGPEFLTYFQNEAQLDKSGLPSDRFFAERPEGSVSTLKIQRTQQEDSAVYLCASSLESSGTYTDTQYFGPGTRLTVL.

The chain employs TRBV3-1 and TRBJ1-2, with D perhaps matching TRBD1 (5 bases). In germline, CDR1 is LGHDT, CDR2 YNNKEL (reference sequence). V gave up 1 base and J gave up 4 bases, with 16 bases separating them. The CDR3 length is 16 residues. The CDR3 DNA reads TGTGCCAGCAGCCAAGGGTGGGACCGGAGTACCTATGGCTACACCTTC. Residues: CASSQGWDRSTYGYTF.

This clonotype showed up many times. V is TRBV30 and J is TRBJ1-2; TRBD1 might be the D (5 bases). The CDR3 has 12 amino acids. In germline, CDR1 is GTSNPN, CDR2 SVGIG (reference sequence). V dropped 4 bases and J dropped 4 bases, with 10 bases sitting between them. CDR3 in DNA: TGTGCCTGGAAGGGTGGGGGCTATGGCTACACCTTC. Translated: CAWKGGGYGYTF.

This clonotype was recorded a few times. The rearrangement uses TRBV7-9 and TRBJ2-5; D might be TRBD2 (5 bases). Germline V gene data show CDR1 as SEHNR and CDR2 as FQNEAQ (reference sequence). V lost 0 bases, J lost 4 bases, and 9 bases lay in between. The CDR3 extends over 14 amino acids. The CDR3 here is CASSLAGERETQYF. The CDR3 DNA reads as TGTGCCAGCAGCTTAGCTGGGGAGCGAGAGACCCAGTACTTC. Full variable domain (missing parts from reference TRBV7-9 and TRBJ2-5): DTGVSQNPRHKITKRGQNVTFRCDPISEHNRLYWYRQTLGQGPEFLTYFQNEAQLEKSRLLSDRFSAERPKGSFSTLEIQRTEQGDSAMYLCASSLAGERETQYFGPGTRLLVL.

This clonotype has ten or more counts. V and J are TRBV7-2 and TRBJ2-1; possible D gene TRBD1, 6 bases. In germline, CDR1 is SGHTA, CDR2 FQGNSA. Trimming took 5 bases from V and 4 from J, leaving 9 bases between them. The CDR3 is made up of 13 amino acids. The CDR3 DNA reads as TGTGCCAGCAGCCATAGGGGGTACAATGAGCAGTTCTTC. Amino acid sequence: CASSHRGYNEQFF.

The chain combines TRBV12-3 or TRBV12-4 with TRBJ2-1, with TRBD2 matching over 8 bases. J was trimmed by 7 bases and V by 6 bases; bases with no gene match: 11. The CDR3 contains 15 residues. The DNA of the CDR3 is TGTGCCAGCAGACCCTTCTTGACTAGCGCTAATGAGCAGTTCTTC. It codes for CASRPFLTSANEQFF.

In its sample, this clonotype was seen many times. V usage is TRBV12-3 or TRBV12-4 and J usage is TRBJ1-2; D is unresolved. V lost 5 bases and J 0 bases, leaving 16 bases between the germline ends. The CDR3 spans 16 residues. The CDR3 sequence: CASSPRLGQANYGYTF. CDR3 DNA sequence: TGTGCCAGCAGTCCCCGGTTAGGGCAGGCTAACTATGGCTACACCTTC.

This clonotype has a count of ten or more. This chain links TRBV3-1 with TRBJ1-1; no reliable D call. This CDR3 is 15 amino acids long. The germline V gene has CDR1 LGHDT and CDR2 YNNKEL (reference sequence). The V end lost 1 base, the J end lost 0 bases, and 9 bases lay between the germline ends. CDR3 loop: CASSQAEAMNTEAFF. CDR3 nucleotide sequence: TGTGCCAGCAGCCAAGCCGAGGCCATGAACACTGAAGCTTTCTTT. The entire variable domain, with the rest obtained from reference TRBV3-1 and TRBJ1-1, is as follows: DTAVSQTPKYLVTQMGNDKSIKCEQNLGHDTMYWYKQDSKKFLKIMFSYNNKELIINETVPNRFSPKSPDKAHLNLHINSLELGDSAVYFCASSQAEAMNTEAFFGQGTRLTVV.